The rows below give T cell receptor beta chains drawn from one sample of a study of cytomegalovirus exposure and HLA in healthy donors. Data came from immunoSEQ multiplex PCR; TCRdb stores just in-frame clones and leaves some out. The data contain 20,000 to 25,000 clones, approximately 80% of them seen just once; the ten biggest clones take up under 8%. What was sequenced was PBMCs. These receptors all come from a man aged 55 to 70 in good health and CMV-seronegative. Each CDR3 is given with its conserved first and last residue. Each record gives: clone size, J gene, D gene, V gene, CDR3 protein, CDR3 DNA. The D gene is left open where the match is weak. The size of a clone is reported for some rows only, either as once, few or many, or as a class for expanded clones.

>-|TRBJ2-2|-|TRBV10-3
CAISPRANTGELFF
TGTGCCATCAGTCCCAGGGCGAACACCGGGGAGCTGTTTTTT
>few|TRBJ2-7|-|TRBV7-9
CASSLREGVGEQYF
TGTGCCAGCAGTTTACGTGAGGGAGTGGGGGAGCAGTACTTC
>-|TRBJ1-2|TRBD1|TRBV7-2
CASSLRDRDSGYPF
TGTGCCAGCAGCTTAAGGGACAGGGATTCGGGCTACCCCTTC
>few|TRBJ1-4|-|TRBV28
CASSTRLGLDEKLFF
TGTGCCAGCAGTACCAGACTAGGACTTGATGAAAAACTGTTTTTT
>once|TRBJ1-6|-|TRBV27
CASSLNSPIGSPLHF
TGTGCCAGCAGTTTAAACAGCCCTATAGGTTCACCCCTCCACTTT
>-|TRBJ1-5|TRBD1|TRBV15
CATSTYRGQPQHF
TGTGCCACCAGTACTTACAGGGGTCAGCCCCAGCATTTT
>-|TRBJ2-5|-|TRBV11-2
CAASRDRETQYF
TGTGCCGCCTCCCGGGATAGGGAGACCCAGTACTTC
>-|TRBJ2-7|TRBD2|TRBV2
CASSPSTSGRYEQYF
TGTGCCAGCAGTCCCTCGACTAGCGGGAGATACGAGCAGTACTTC
>once|TRBJ2-5|-|TRBV28
CASSSTFPGSETQYF
TGTGCCAGCAGTTCGACCTTCCCGGGATCAGAGACCCAGTACTTC
>-|TRBJ1-3|-|TRBV5-1
CASSLSIGNTIYF
TGCGCCAGCAGCTTGTCCATCGGAAACACCATATATTTT
>-|TRBJ2-1|TRBD2|TRBV11-2
CASRPYSLAGRYNEQFF
TGTGCCAGCCGCCCCTACAGTCTAGCGGGTCGATACAATGAGCAGTTCTTC
>-|TRBJ2-7|TRBD2|TRBV7-9
CASSLKGGDYDYEQYF
TGTGCCAGCAGCTTAAAGGGAGGGGACTACGACTACGAGCAGTACTTC
>-|TRBJ2-5|-|TRBV21-1
CASSKEVGSWETQYF
TGTGCCAGCAGCAAAGAGGTGGGTAGCTGGGAGACCCAGTACTTC
>-|TRBJ2-6|TRBD1|TRBV5-8
CASRKPYRTGLSSGANVLTF
TGTGCCAGCAGAAAGCCTTACCGGACAGGGCTTAGCTCTGGGGCCAACGTCCTGACTTTC
>-|TRBJ2-7|TRBD2|TRBV27
CASSRTSGSVYEQYF
TGTGCCAGCAGTCGTACTAGCGGGAGCGTCTACGAGCAGTACTTC
>-|TRBJ2-7|TRBD2|TRBV5-6
CASSHDVTSGTSYEQYF
TGTGCCAGCAGCCACGACGTGACTAGCGGGACTTCCTACGAGCAGTACTTC
>-|TRBJ1-6|-|TRBV7-2
CASSWGLSSYNSPLHF
TGTGCCAGCAGCTGGGGCCTGAGCTCCTATAATTCACCCCTCCACTTT
>-|TRBJ1-4|-|TRBV28
CASRKEGGTNEKLFF
TGTGCCAGCAGGAAAGAGGGGGGGACTAATGAAAAACTGTTTTTT
>-|TRBJ2-2|TRBD2|TRBV18
CASSLNHGTSGRMVELFF
TGTGCCAGCTCACTTAACCACGGGACTAGCGGGAGAATGGTGGAGCTGTTTTTT
>-|TRBJ1-2|-|TRBV5-5
CASSQGTSDPFAANYGYTF
TGTGCCAGCAGCCAGGGGACCAGCGATCCTTTCGCTGCTAACTATGGCTACACCTTC
>-|TRBJ1-5|TRBD1|TRBV19
CASSMGQAGVQPQHF
TGTGCCAGTAGTATGGGACAGGCGGGTGTACAGCCCCAGCATTTT
>-|TRBJ2-7|-|TRBV18
CASSPFRFLYEQYF
TGTGCCAGCTCACCATTCAGGTTTCTCTACGAGCAGTACTTC
>-|TRBJ2-7|TRBD1|TRBV5-1
CASSRGTGGVSEQYF
TGCGCCAGCAGCCGAGGGACAGGGGGCGTCTCCGAGCAGTACTTC
>-|TRBJ2-3|-|TRBV11-2
CASSSLTGGTDTQYF
TGTGCCAGCAGTTCCCTGACAGGCGGCACAGATACGCAGTATTTT
>once|TRBJ2-1|TRBD2|TRBV9
CASSVAGLGNEQFF
TGTGCCAGCAGCGTAGCTGGACTAGGCAATGAGCAGTTCTTC
>-|TRBJ1-2|TRBD1|TRBV18
CASSPPAGRQGAPDTF
TGTGCCAGCTCACCACCGGCGGGTCGACAGGGGGCCCCCGACACCTTC
>few|TRBJ2-2|TRBD2|TRBV27
CASSGGLAGSTGELFF
TGTGCCAGCAGTGGTGGACTAGCGGGATCCACCGGGGAGCTGTTTTTT
>-|TRBJ2-4|TRBD1|TRBV7-2
CASSWGQGEGIQYF
TGTGCCAGCAGCTGGGGACAGGGGGAAGGGATTCAGTACTTC